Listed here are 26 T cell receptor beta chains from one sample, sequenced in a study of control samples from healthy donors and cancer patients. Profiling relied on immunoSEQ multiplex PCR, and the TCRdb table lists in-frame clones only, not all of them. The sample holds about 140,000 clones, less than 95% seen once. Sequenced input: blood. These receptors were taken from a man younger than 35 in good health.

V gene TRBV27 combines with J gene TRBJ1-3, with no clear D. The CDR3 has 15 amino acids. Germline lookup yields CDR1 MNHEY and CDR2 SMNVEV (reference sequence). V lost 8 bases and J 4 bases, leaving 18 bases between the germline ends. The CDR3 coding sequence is TGTGCCAGCCCCTTGGCCAGAAATGACGGAAACACCATATATTTT. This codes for CASPLARNDGNTIYF.

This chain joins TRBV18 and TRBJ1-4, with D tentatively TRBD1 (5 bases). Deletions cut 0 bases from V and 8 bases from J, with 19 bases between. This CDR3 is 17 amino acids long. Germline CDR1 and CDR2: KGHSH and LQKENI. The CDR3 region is CASSPPETAGGREKLFF. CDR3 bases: TGTGCCAGCTCACCACCGGAGACAGCCGGCGGGAGGGAAAAACTGTTTTTT.

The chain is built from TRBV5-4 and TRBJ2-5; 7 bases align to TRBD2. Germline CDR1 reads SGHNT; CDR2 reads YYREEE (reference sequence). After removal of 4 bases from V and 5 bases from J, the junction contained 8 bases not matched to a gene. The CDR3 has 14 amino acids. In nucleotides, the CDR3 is TGTGCCAGCAGCCACGGGTCGCGGGAGGAGACCCAGTACTTC. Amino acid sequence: CASSHGSREETQYF.

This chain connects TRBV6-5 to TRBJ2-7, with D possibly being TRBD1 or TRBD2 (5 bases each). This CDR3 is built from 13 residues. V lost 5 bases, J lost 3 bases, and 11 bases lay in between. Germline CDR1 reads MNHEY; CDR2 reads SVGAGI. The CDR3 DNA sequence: TGTGCCAGCAGTCCGGGACCAGACTACGAGCAGTACTTC. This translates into CASSPGPDYEQYF.

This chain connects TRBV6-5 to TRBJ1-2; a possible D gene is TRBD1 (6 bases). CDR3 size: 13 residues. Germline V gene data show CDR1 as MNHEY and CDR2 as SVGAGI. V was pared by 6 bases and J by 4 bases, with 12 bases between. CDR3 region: CASRMDSPYGYTF. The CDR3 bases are TGTGCCAGCAGGATGGACAGCCCCTATGGCTACACCTTC.

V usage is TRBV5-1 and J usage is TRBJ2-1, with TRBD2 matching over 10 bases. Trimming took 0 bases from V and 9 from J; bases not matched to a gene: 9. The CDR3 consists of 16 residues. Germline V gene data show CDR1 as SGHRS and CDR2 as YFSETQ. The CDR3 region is CASSLAASGGATEQFF. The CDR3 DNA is TGCGCCAGCAGCTTGGCGGCGAGCGGGGGGGCAACTGAGCAGTTCTTC.

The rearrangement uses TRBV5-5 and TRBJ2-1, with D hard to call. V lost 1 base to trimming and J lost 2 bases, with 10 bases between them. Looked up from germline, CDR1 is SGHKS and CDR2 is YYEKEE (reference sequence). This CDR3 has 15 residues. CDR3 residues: CASSLPQSPYNEQFF. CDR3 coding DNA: TGTGCCAGCAGCTTGCCACAGTCCCCCTACAATGAGCAGTTCTTC.

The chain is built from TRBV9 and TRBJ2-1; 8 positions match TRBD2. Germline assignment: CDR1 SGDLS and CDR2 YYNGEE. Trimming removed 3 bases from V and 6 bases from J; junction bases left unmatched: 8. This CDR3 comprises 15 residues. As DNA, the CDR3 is TGTGCCAGCAGCGGGGGACGGGGGGGCCTCAATGAGCAGTTCTTC. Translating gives CASSGGRGGLNEQFF.

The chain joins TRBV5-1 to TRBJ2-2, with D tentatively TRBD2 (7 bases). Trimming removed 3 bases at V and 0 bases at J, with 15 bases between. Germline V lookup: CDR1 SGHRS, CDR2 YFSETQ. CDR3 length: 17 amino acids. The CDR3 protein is CASSSLGGATNTGELFF. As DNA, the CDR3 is TGCGCCAGCAGCTCCTTAGGGGGGGCCACGAACACCGGGGAGCTGTTTTTT.

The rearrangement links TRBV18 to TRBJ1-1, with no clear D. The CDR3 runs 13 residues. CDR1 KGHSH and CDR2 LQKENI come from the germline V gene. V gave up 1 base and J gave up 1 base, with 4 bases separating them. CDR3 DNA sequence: TGTGCCAGCTCACCACAGCGGAACACTGAAGCTTTCTTT. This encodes CASSPQRNTEAFF.

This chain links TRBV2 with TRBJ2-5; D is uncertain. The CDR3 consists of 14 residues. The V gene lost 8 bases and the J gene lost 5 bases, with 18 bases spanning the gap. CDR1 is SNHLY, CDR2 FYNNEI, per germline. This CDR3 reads CASRAARSWETQYF. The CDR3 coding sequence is TGTGCCAGCCGTGCTGCGAGAAGTTGGGAGACCCAGTACTTC.

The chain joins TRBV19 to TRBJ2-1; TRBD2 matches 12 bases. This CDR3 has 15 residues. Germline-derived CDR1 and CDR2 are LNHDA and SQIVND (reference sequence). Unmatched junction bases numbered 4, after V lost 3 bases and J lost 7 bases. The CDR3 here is CASSMPSGGGNEQFF. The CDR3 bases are TGTGCCAGTAGTATGCCTAGCGGGGGGGGGAATGAGCAGTTCTTC.

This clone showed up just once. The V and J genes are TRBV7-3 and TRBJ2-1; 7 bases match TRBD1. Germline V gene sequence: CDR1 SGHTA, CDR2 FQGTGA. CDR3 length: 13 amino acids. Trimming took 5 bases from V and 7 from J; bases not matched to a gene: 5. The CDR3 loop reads CASSPLTGNEQFF. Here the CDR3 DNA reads TGTGCCAGCAGCCCATTGACAGGGAATGAGCAGTTCTTC.

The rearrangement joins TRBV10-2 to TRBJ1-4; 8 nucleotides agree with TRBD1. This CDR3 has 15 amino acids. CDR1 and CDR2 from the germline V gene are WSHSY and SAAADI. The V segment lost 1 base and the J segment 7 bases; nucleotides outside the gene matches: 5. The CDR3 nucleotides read TGCGCCAGCAGTGAGTTCGGACAGGGTGGTGAAAAACTGTTTTTT. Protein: CASSEFGQGGEKLFF.

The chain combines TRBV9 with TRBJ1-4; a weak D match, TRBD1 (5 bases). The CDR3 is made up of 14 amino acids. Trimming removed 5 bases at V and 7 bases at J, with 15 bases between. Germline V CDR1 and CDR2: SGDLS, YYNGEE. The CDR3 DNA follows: TGTGCCAGCAGTGGGGGAGTGGTGCCTGAAAAACTGTTTTTT. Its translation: CASSGGVVPEKLFF.

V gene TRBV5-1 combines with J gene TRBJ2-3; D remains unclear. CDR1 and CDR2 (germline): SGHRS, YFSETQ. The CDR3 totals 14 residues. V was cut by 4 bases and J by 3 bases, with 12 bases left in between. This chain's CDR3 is CASSPIMPTDTQYF. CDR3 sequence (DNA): TGCGCCAGCAGCCCCATAATGCCGACAGATACGCAGTATTTT.

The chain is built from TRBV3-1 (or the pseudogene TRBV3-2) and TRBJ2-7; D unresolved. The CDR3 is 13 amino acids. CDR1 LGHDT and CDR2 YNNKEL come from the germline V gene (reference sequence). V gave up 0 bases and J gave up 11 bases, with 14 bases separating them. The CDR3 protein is CASSQDPQANEYF. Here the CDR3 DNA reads TGTGCCAGCAGCCAAGACCCCCAGGCGAATGAGTACTTC.

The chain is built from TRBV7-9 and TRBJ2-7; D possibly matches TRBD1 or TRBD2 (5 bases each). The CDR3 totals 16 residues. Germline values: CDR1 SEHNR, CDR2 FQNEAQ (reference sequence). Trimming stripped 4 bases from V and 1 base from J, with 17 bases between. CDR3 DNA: TGTGCCAGCAGCTCCCACCCCGGGACGGGTTCCTACGAGCAGTACTTC. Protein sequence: CASSSHPGTGSYEQYF.

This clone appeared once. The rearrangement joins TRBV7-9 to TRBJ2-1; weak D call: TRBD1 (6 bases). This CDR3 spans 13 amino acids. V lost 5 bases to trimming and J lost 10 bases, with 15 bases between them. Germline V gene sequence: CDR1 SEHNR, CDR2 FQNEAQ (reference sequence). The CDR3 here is CASSQTGPGEQFF. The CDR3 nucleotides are TGTGCCAGCAGCCAAACAGGGCCTGGGGAGCAGTTCTTC.

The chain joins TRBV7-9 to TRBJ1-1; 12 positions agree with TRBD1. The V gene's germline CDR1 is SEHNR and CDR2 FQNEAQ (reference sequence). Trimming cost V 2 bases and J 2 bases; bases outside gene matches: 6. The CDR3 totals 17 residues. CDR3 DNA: TGTGCCAGCAGCTTAAGGGGACAGGGGGCAGCAAACACTGAAGCTTTCTTT. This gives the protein CASSLRGQGAANTEAFF.

The CDR3 here is CASSLHRLNTEAFF. CDR3 DNA: TGTGCCAGCAGTTTACACAGGTTGAACACTGAAGCTTTCTTT. The rearrangement links TRBV28 to TRBJ1-1; weak D call: TRBD1 (5 bases). V lost 2 bases, J lost 0 bases, and 7 bases lay in between. The CDR3 covers 14 residues. The germline V gene encodes CDR1 MDHEN and CDR2 SYDVKM.

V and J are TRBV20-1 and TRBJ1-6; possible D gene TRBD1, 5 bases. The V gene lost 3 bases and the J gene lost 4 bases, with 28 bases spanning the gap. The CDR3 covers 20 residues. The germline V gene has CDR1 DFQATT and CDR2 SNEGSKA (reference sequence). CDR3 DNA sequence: TGCAGTGCTAGTCCTACCGGGGGGAACGGGCAGGGCTCATATAATTCACCCCTCCACTTT. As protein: CSASPTGGNGQGSYNSPLHF.

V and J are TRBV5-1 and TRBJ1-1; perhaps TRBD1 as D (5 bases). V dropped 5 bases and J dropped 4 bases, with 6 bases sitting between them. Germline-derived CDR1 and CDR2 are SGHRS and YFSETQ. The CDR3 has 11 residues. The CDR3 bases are TGCGCCAGCAGAGGGGCCACTGAAGCTTTCTTT. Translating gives CASRGATEAFF.

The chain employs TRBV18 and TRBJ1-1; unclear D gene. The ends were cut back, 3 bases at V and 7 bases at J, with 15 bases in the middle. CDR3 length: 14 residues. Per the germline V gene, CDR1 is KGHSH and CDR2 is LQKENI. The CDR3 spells CASSPGQQLGEAFF. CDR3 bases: TGTGCCAGCTCACCGGGCCAGCAGTTGGGTGAAGCTTTCTTT.

The CDR3 bases are TGTGCCAGCAGTCCGGACGTACGGCGGGAGCAGTACTTC. This encodes CASSPDVRREQYF. The chain is built from TRBV6-5 and TRBJ2-7, with D unresolved. Deletions cut 5 bases from V and 7 bases from J, with 15 bases between. Germline values: CDR1 MNHEY, CDR2 SVGAGI. The CDR3 runs to 13 residues.

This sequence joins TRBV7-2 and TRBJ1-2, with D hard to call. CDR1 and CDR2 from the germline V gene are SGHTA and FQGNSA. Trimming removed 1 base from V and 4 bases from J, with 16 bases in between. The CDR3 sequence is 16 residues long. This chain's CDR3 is CASSLGSGTTIYGYTF. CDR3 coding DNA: TGTGCCAGCAGCTTAGGGTCAGGCACTACTATCTATGGCTACACCTTC.